The 12 T cell receptor beta chains reported below all come from one sample, sequenced in a study of blood T cell repertoires in COVID-19. Only in-frame clones appear in the TCRdb table, and some are missing; sequencing was by immunoSEQ multiplex PCR. The table shows roughly 100,000 clones, with 87% occurring only once. Sequenced: peripheral blood. The receptors were sampled from a woman between 45 and 60 years old with COVID-19, enrolled during active disease.

The V and J genes are TRBV28 and TRBJ1-2, with 9 nucleotides matching TRBD1. With V trimmed by 3 bases and J by 7 bases, 12 bases remained unmatched. Looked up from germline, CDR1 is MDHEN and CDR2 is SYDVKM. This CDR3 region has 16 residues. CDR3 DNA: TGTGCCAGCAGTTTTAGAAGGACAGGGGTGTTAGTTGGCTACACCTTC. Protein product: CASSFRRTGVLVGYTF.

In DNA form, the CDR3 reads TGTGCCAGCAGCCCCTCGACAGGGCCGAAGGGAGCTTTCTTT. Translated, it gives CASSPSTGPKGAFF. The J gene is TRBJ1-1, the V gene TRBV3-1 (or the pseudogene TRBV3-2), with 7 bases identical to TRBD1. Germline V gene data show CDR1 as LGHDT and CDR2 as YNNKEL (reference sequence). The CDR3 is 14 amino acids. J gave up 10 bases and V 4 bases, and 12 bases lay outside the gene matches.

As regards this clone: Other DNA sequences in this sample translate to the same CDR3. The chain links TRBV18 to TRBJ2-7, with TRBD1 identical over 11 bases. V lost 3 bases and J lost 2; bases outside the gene matches: 3. The germline gives CDR1 KGHSH, CDR2 LQKENI. The CDR3 is 15 amino acids. The CDR3 DNA sequence: TGTGCCAGCTCACCGGGACAGGGGGTTCCCTACGAGCAGTACTTC. This codes for CASSPGQGVPYEQYF.

V usage is TRBV30 and J usage is TRBJ1-6; weak D call: TRBD1 (6 bases). Germline lookup yields CDR1 GTSNPN and CDR2 SVGIG (reference sequence). V dropped 0 bases and J dropped 6 bases, with 12 bases sitting between them. The CDR3 totals 15 residues. CDR3 region: CAWSVVTGGNSPLHF. DNA of the CDR3: TGTGCCTGGAGTGTAGTGACAGGAGGTAATTCACCCCTCCACTTT.

In its sample, this clone was seen a few times. The V gene is TRBV11-3, the J gene TRBJ1-6, with D possibly being TRBD1 (5 bases). V gave up 5 bases and J gave up 7 bases, with 15 bases separating them. The CDR3 totals 15 residues. Per the germline V gene, CDR1 is SGHNT and CDR2 is YENEEA. The DNA of the CDR3 is TGTGCCAGCAGCCCCTTCCAGACAGCGAATTCACCCCTCCACTTT. Protein product: CASSPFQTANSPLHF. Looking up the rest from reference TRBV11-3 and TRBJ1-6 gives the full variable domain: EAGVVQSPRYKIIEKKQPVAFWCNPISGHNTLYWYLQNLGQGPELLIRYENEEAVDDSQLPKDRFSAERLKGVDSTLKIQPAELGDSAVYLCASSPFQTANSPLHFGNGTRLTVT.

This chain links TRBV5-1 with TRBJ2-1; perhaps TRBD1 as D (6 bases). CDR3 size: 14 residues. CDR1 SGHRS and CDR2 YFSETQ come from the germline V gene. Trimming removed 4 bases from V and 7 bases from J, with 15 bases in between. CDR3 bases: TGCGCCAGCAGCCAAGGACAGCTGGGGAATGAGCAGTTCTTC. It encodes CASSQGQLGNEQFF. The full variable domain, completed using reference TRBV5-1 and TRBJ2-1, is KAGVTQTPRYLIKTRGQQVTLSCSPISGHRSVSWYQQTPGQGLQFLFEYFSETQRNKGNFPGRFSGRQFSNSRSEMNVSTLELGDSALYLCASSQGQLGNEQFFGPGTRLTVL.

This sequence joins TRBV19 and TRBJ1-5; maybe TRBD1 (6 bases). Trimming removed 5 bases from V and 0 bases from J, with 20 bases in between. The CDR3 is 18 amino acids. CDR1 is LNHDA, CDR2 SQIVND, per germline (reference sequence). The CDR3 loop is CASSSHGGQLISNQPQHF. CDR3 coding DNA: TGTGCCAGTAGTTCCCATGGGGGACAACTTATTAGCAATCAGCCCCAGCATTTT.

This clone appeared a single time. The chain is built from TRBV7-9 and TRBJ1-2; weak D call: TRBD1 (6 bases). The CDR3 spans 15 residues. Trimming cost V 4 bases and J 4 bases, with 16 bases left between them. CDR1 SEHNR and CDR2 FQNEAQ come from the germline V gene (reference sequence). The CDR3 is CASSSGQLALYGYTF. The CDR3 coding sequence is TGTGCCAGCAGCTCCGGACAGTTAGCTCTCTATGGCTACACCTTC.

The chain links TRBV6-5 to TRBJ1-5; D might be TRBD1 (6 bases). Trimming shortened V by 7 bases and J by 0 bases, and 13 bases separated the two germline ends. Germline lookup yields CDR1 MNHEY and CDR2 SVGAGI. The CDR3 extends over 15 amino acids. The CDR3: CASTTGPYSNQPQHF. CDR3 coding DNA: TGTGCCAGCACGACAGGACCTTATAGCAATCAGCCCCAGCATTTT.

The rearrangement joins TRBV28 to TRBJ1-4; possibly TRBD1 for D (5 bases). The CDR3 loop spans 14 amino acids. Germline V CDR1 and CDR2: MDHEN, SYDVKM. V lost 6 bases to trimming and J lost 6 bases, with 14 bases between them. The CDR3 nucleotides are TGTGCCAGCAGACCCCAAGGGGTGGATGAAAAACTGTTTTTT. This translates into CASRPQGVDEKLFF.

This sequence joins TRBV19 and TRBJ2-7; D may be TRBD2 (6 bases). Germline assignment: CDR1 LNHDA and CDR2 SQIVND (reference sequence). V was clipped by 2 bases and J by 1 base, with 12 bases between them. The CDR3 spans 15 residues. Here the CDR3 reads CASSISLGGSYEQYF. CDR3 DNA sequence: TGTGCCAGTAGTATATCGCTAGGAGGGTCCTACGAGCAGTACTTC. Variable domain in full (rest from reference TRBV19 and TRBJ2-7): DGGITQSPKYLFRKEGQNVTLSCEQNLNHDAMYWYRQDPGQGLRLIYYSQIVNDFQKGDIAEGYSVSREKKESFPLTVTSAQKNPTAFYLCASSISLGGSYEQYFGPGTRLTVT.

The chain employs TRBV10-2 and TRBJ2-1; D may be TRBD1 (6 bases). From germline, CDR1 is WSHSY and CDR2 SAAADI. The CDR3 contains 15 residues. Trimming pared 2 bases from V and 7 bases from J, leaving 15 bases between. This chain's CDR3 is CASSEGGAYLNEQFF. CDR3 bases: TGCGCCAGCAGTGAGGGGGGCGCTTATTTAAATGAGCAGTTCTTC.